This T cell receptor beta chain was documented in a study of blood T cell repertoires in COVID-19. Trimming shortened V by 3 bases and J by 4 bases, and 7 bases separated the two germline ends. Germline assignment: CDR1 SGHTA and CDR2 FQGNSA. This CDR3 spans 13 amino acids. Clones were sequenced by immunoSEQ multiplex PCR, and TCRdb holds only the in-frame ones, with some missing. The sample includes just over 70,000 clones, about 90% seen only once; the top ten take nearly 8.5%. The receptor's source is a human donor in a cohort sampled during active COVID-19. The V gene is TRBV7-2, the J gene TRBJ1-5; unclear D gene. The sequenced sample was peripheral blood. The CDR3 nucleotides are TGTGCCAGCAGCTTTAGGAGAAATCAGCCCCAGCATTTT. This gives the protein CASSFRRNQPQHF.